The source of this T cell receptor beta chain is a study of T cells after yellow fever vaccination. UMIs and a universal primer site were added when TCR cDNA was made by 5'RACE template switching. TCRdb fed the 5' RACE reads into MiXCR, producing one record per CDR3 protein. The data hold almost 600,000 distinct CDR3 sequences, with roughly 12% observed a single time. General study findings and limits: Clones that expanded after primary vaccination mostly reappeared after the booster (less than 98% CD4, 88% CD8). The secondary response was weaker, and its peak arrived faster, on day 5 versus 15.

Germline V gene data show CDR1 as DFQATT and CDR2 as SNEGSKA (reference sequence). This CDR3 contains 13 residues. Trimming removed 3 bases at V and 4 bases at J, with 13 bases between. Regarding this clonotype: Its specificity is unknown.

This sequence was found in a man under 40 who received the YFV17D yellow fever vaccine. This sample comprised PBMCs, obtained on the day of the yellow fever booster vaccination. The genes are TRBV20-1 and TRBJ2-7; no firm D call. CDR3 DNA sequence: TGCAGTGCTAGGACCGGTGGTTGGTACGAGCAGTACTTC. Its translation: CSARTGGWYEQYF.